This entry is about one T cell receptor beta chain. The CDR3 consists of 16 residues. Germline V gives CDR1 LGHNA, CDR2 YSLEER. V lost 1 base to trimming and J lost 0 bases, with 13 bases between them. This record belongs to a study of blood T cell repertoires in COVID-19. Study details: Some COVID-19 samples were acute and others convalescent; all came from the United States, Italy and Spain.

Profiling relied on immunoSEQ multiplex PCR, and the TCRdb table lists in-frame clones only, not all of them. The sample records some 66,000 clones, about 80% being singletons. Material for sequencing was peripheral blood. This TCR derives from a man between 60 and 75 years old with acute or convalescent COVID-19. This sequence joins TRBV4-3 and TRBJ2-7; D gene uncertain. The CDR3 region has the DNA TGCGCCAGCAGCCAAGGACTGCGACCGGACTCCTACGAGCAGTACTTC. Translated: CASSQGLRPDSYEQYF.